These 17 T cell receptor beta chains were sequenced from one sample in a study of control samples from healthy donors and cancer patients. TCRdb's table, derived via immunoSEQ multiplex PCR, lists solely in-frame clones and lacks some. Here the sample spans roughly 120,000 clones, roughly 92% being singletons. The sample was blood. The source of these receptors is a woman between 18 and 30 years old in good health.

The genes are TRBV23-1 and TRBJ1-1; TRBD1 aligns across 7 bases. TRBV23-1 is filed as an ORF, its function uncertain. The CDR3 loop spans 21 amino acids. The trim removed 6 bases at V and 8 bases at J, leaving 33 bases unmatched. The CDR3 loop reads CASSQRPGQNFRRISAREAFF. Here the CDR3 DNA reads TGCGCCAGCAGCCAAAGGCCGGGACAGAATTTCCGACGAATCTCTGCCCGAGAAGCTTTCTTT.

This chain connects TRBV15 to TRBJ1-6; the match to TRBD1 covers 10 bases. Germline V gene sequence: CDR1 LNHNV, CDR2 YYDKDF (reference sequence). The CDR3 loop spans 18 amino acids. With 0 bases clipped from V and 8 bases from J, the junction kept 10 bases outside the gene matches. The CDR3 is CATSRDYGTGEVYSPLHF. CDR3 nucleotides: TGTGCCACCAGCAGAGATTATGGGACAGGGGAGGTTTATTCACCCCTCCACTTT. The variable domain in full, completed from reference TRBV15 and TRBJ1-6, reads DAMVIQNPRYQVTQFGKPVTLSCSQTLNHNVMYWYQQKSSQAPKLLFHYYDKDFNNEADTPDNFQSRRPNTSFCFLDIRSPGLGDTAMYLCATSRDYGTGEVYSPLHFGNGTRLTVT.

This chain joins TRBV7-9 and TRBJ2-4, with 10 bases that match TRBD1. In germline, CDR1 is SEHNR, CDR2 FQNEAQ (reference sequence). V shed 2 bases and J 4 bases; nucleotides not matched to a gene: 5. The CDR3 is made up of 16 amino acids. The CDR3 spells CASSLYRDRGKNIQYF. CDR3 bases: TGTGCCAGCAGCTTATACCGGGACAGGGGAAAAAACATTCAGTACTTC.

V is TRBV29-1 and J is TRBJ1-4; 7 nucleotides agree with TRBD1. Germline CDR1 SQVTM, CDR2 ANQGSEA. After removal of 1 base from V and 3 bases from J, the junction contained 11 bases not matched to a gene. CDR3 length equals 17 residues. CDR3 in amino acids: CSVEVFIQGLSNEKLFF. In nucleotides, the CDR3 is TGCAGCGTTGAAGTTTTCATACAGGGGCTGTCTAATGAAAAACTGTTTTTT.

V is TRBV19 and J is TRBJ1-5; D remains ambiguous. V lost 1 base, J lost 0 bases, and 19 bases lay in between. Germline CDR1 and CDR2: LNHDA and SQIVND (reference sequence). CDR3 size: 19 residues. The CDR3: CASSIVPTTGLYSNQPQHF. DNA of the CDR3: TGTGCCAGTAGTATAGTACCAACAACCGGGCTCTATAGCAATCAGCCCCAGCATTTT.

This clone occurred once. The chain combines TRBV7-9 with TRBJ2-3, with a tentative D call TRBD2 (6 bases). CDR3 length equals 15 residues. CDR1 is SEHNR and CDR2 is FQNEAQ in the germline V gene (reference sequence). Trimming shortened V by 0 bases and J by 4 bases, and 11 bases separated the two germline ends. CDR3 sequence reads: CASSLAQPGADTQYF. DNA for the CDR3: TGTGCCAGCAGCTTAGCCCAGCCGGGGGCAGATACGCAGTATTTT.

The chain has TRBV2 and TRBJ1-2; D is perhaps TRBD1 (5 bases). The CDR3 extends over 21 amino acids. V lost 8 bases and J lost 4, with 38 bases in between. The germline V gene has CDR1 SNHLY and CDR2 FYNNEI. This CDR3 is CASCWKCLHIAATGTRYGYTF. The CDR3 DNA reads as TGTGCCAGCTGTTGGAAGTGCCTCCACATAGCCGCGACCGGGACCCGCTATGGCTACACCTTC.

This clone came up once. The chain recombines TRBV7-2 with TRBJ1-2, with 7 positions matching TRBD1. Germline loops: CDR1 SGHTA, CDR2 FQGNSA. After removal of 2 bases from V and 8 bases from J, the junction contained 14 bases not matched to a gene. CDR3 size: 16 residues. DNA for the CDR3: TGTGCCAGCAGCTTACCCGGGACAGCAAAAGCGGGGGGCTACACCTTC. Encoded protein: CASSLPGTAKAGGYTF.

The rearrangement uses TRBV28 and TRBJ1-6; 7 nucleotides align to TRBD1. Germline CDR1 reads MDHEN; CDR2 reads SYDVKM. There are 18 residues in the CDR3. V was pared by 6 bases and J by 5 bases, with 16 bases of the junction left unmatched. The CDR3 region has the DNA TGTGCCAGCAGGCCTCTATCGGGACAGACGGTGCATAATTCACCCCTCCACTTT. This encodes CASRPLSGQTVHNSPLHF.

This clone was detected once. The same CDR3 can be traced to other DNA sequences in this sample. The chain links TRBV18 to TRBJ2-3; D is unresolved. Trimming removed 3 bases at V and 0 bases at J, with 4 bases between. Per the germline V gene, CDR1 is KGHSH and CDR2 is LQKENI. This CDR3 region has 13 residues. The CDR3 bases are TGTGCCAGCTCACCTGGGAGCACAGATACGCAGTATTTT. The encoded protein is CASSPGSTDTQYF.

The chain employs TRBV18 and TRBJ1-5; D not certain. This CDR3 has 14 amino acids. CDR1 KGHSH and CDR2 LQKENI come from the germline V gene. Trimming removed 4 bases at V and 0 bases at J, with 7 bases between. The CDR3 DNA sequence: TGTGCCAGCTCACTACAGAATAGCAATCAGCCCCAGCATTTT. It translates to CASSLQNSNQPQHF.

The V and J genes are TRBV6-6 and TRBJ2-6; 15 positions match TRBD2. V lost 5 bases to trimming and J lost 1 base; unmatched junction nucleotides: 3. Germline lookup yields CDR1 MNHNY and CDR2 SVGAGI (reference sequence). This CDR3 is 18 amino acids long. The CDR3 loop is CASSPGLAGGSGANVLTF. CDR3 DNA: TGTGCCAGCAGTCCCGGACTAGCGGGAGGGTCTGGGGCCAACGTCCTGACTTTC.

The chain carries TRBV3-1 (or the pseudogene TRBV3-2) and TRBJ2-1; D possibly corresponds to TRBD2 (5 bases). Trimming stripped 2 bases from V and 0 bases from J, with 14 bases between. The germline gives CDR1 LGHDT, CDR2 YNNKEL (reference sequence). The CDR3 length is 17 residues. CDR3 nucleotides: TGTGCCAGCAGCCAAACCCGGACCACTAGCTCCTACAATGAGCAGTTCTTC. Translated: CASSQTRTTSSYNEQFF.

This clone was seen a few times. The CDR3 region has the DNA TGCAGCGCGGCGGGGGGGTACACTGAAGCTTTCTTT. Protein product: CSAAGGYTEAFF. The genes are TRBV29-1 and TRBJ1-1, with TRBD1 as a possible D gene (5 bases). The germline V gene has CDR1 SQVTM and CDR2 ANQGSEA. Trimming cost V 7 bases and J 3 bases, with 12 bases left between them. CDR3 length equals 12 residues. The full variable domain, with the rest looked up from reference TRBV29-1 and TRBJ1-1, is SAVISQKPSRDICQRGTSLTIQCQVDSQVTMMFWYRQQPGQSLTLIATANQGSEATYESGFVIDKFPISRPNLTFSTLTVSNMSPEDSSIYLCSAAGGYTEAFFGQGTRLTVV.

Note on this clone: The sample holds other DNA sequences that translate to the same CDR3. The chain uses TRBV5-4 and TRBJ1-1; 11 bases are a match to TRBD1. The germline CDR1 and CDR2 sequences are SGHNT and YYREEE (reference sequence). Trimming cost V 2 bases and J 5 bases; bases outside gene matches: 5. The CDR3 covers 15 residues. CDR3 in DNA: TGTGCCAGCAGCTTACCGGGACAGGGGGGGACTGAAGCTTTCTTT. Translating it yields CASSLPGQGGTEAFF.

V usage is TRBV7-9 and J usage is TRBJ2-6; D may be TRBD1 or TRBD2 (5 bases each). Trimming removed 1 base at V and 0 bases at J, with 13 bases between. This CDR3 comprises 18 residues. Germline V gene lookup returns CDR1 SEHNR and CDR2 FQNEAQ (reference sequence). The CDR3 region has the DNA TGTGCCAGCAGCTTAGAGGCAGGGACCTTCTCTGGGGCCAACGTCCTGACTTTC. Its protein product is CASSLEAGTFSGANVLTF.

This clone appeared a few times. Here the CDR3 DNA reads TGTGCCAGCAGTTCCCAGGGTCGATATATCACTGAAGCTTTCTTT. Translated, it gives CASSSQGRYITEAFF. The chain carries TRBV27 and TRBJ1-1; D might be TRBD1 (5 bases). Germline-derived CDR1 and CDR2 are MNHEY and SMNVEV (reference sequence). The germline V and J ends were trimmed by 4 bases and 4 bases, with 16 bases remaining between them. The CDR3 consists of 15 residues.